These 23 T cell receptor beta chains share one sample of origin, sequenced in a study of cytomegalovirus exposure and HLA in healthy donors. The PCR used 60 Vbeta and 13 Jbeta primers. Sequencing was performed with immunoSEQ multiplex PCR; in TCRdb, only in-frame clones are kept and a portion is missing. The sample shows around 130,000 clones, around 84% of them seen only once. Source material: PBMCs. These receptors were taken from a woman aged 18-29 years in good health and CMV-seropositive.

V usage is TRBV29-1 and J usage is TRBJ2-1; 9 bases are a match to TRBD2. Unmatched junction bases numbered 15, after V lost 3 bases and J lost 0 bases. CDR1 and CDR2 from the germline V gene are SQVTM and ANQGSEA. This CDR3 is 19 amino acids long. CDR3 sequence: CSVEPSGLAGYSSYNEQFF. The CDR3 DNA reads TGCAGCGTTGAGCCTTCGGGTCTAGCGGGGTATTCCTCCTACAATGAGCAGTTCTTC.

This rearrangement joins TRBV27 to TRBJ2-5; 10 bases fit TRBD2. CDR1 is MNHEY, CDR2 SMNVEV, per germline (reference sequence). This CDR3 comprises 16 residues. V was pared by 5 bases and J by 5 bases, with 11 bases of the junction left unmatched. The CDR3 nucleotides read TGTGCCAGCAGTCCATGGGGAAGCGGGGGGGTGGAGACCCAGTACTTC. Translating it yields CASSPWGSGGVETQYF.

V and J are TRBV2 and TRBJ2-5, with TRBD2 matching 9 bases. Germline CDR1 is SNHLY and CDR2 is FYNNEI. The CDR3 length is 15 residues. V was pared by 4 bases and J by 5 bases, with 8 bases of the junction left unmatched. The CDR3 region is CASSAFAGGSETQYF. The DNA of the CDR3 is TGTGCCAGCAGTGCGTTCGCGGGGGGGAGTGAGACCCAGTACTTC. The whole variable domain, remainder taken from reference TRBV2 and TRBJ2-5, is EPEVTQTPSHQVTQMGQEVILRCVPISNHLYFYWYRQILGQKVEFLVSFYNNEISEKSEIFDDQFSVERPDGSNFTLKIRSTKLEDSAMYFCASSAFAGGSETQYFGPGTRLLVL.

This chain connects TRBV6-6 to TRBJ1-1, with D tentatively TRBD1 (6 bases). The CDR3 sequence is 13 residues long. Germline V gives CDR1 MNHNY, CDR2 SVGAGI (reference sequence). Trimming left V 6 bases short and J 5 bases short, with 13 bases between. As DNA, the CDR3 is TGTGCCAGCAGGCTACAGGGAGGGACTGAAGCTTTCTTT. Translating it yields CASRLQGGTEAFF.

This sequence joins TRBV25-1 and TRBJ2-1; D is undetermined. The V and J ends lost 3 bases and 7 bases respectively, with 4 bases between them. The V gene's germline CDR1 is MGHDK and CDR2 SYGVNS. The CDR3 runs to 11 residues. The CDR3 reads CASSESNEQFF. CDR3 sequence (DNA): TGTGCCAGCAGTGAGTCAAATGAGCAGTTCTTC.

The gene calls are TRBV7-3 and TRBJ1-6; D might be TRBD1 (5 bases). Germline-derived CDR1 and CDR2 are SGHTA and FQGTGA. This CDR3 region has 14 residues. V was shortened by 2 bases and J by 10 bases, with 12 bases between the two germline ends. The CDR3 nucleotides are TGTGCCAGCAGCTTAGGCCCGGCAGGGTCACCCCTCCACTTT. It is translated as CASSLGPAGSPLHF.

This clone was counted a single time. This chain joins TRBV2 and TRBJ2-7; D may be TRBD1 (5 bases). From germline, CDR1 is SNHLY and CDR2 FYNNEI. Deletions cut 2 bases from V and 5 bases from J, with 16 bases between. The CDR3 runs 15 residues. The CDR3 loop reads CASSELAAGLNEQYF. The CDR3, as DNA: TGTGCCAGCAGTGAACTCGCGGCAGGGCTCAACGAGCAGTACTTC.

The J gene is TRBJ2-1, the V gene TRBV7-9; 12 bases agree with TRBD2. The trim removed 5 bases at V and 1 base at J, leaving 3 bases unmatched. The germline V gene encodes CDR1 SEHNR and CDR2 FQNEAQ (reference sequence). The CDR3 is 16 residues long. Here the CDR3 DNA reads TGTGCCAGCAGCAAGGGACTAGCGGGTTCCTACAATGAGCAGTTCTTC. It yields the protein CASSKGLAGSYNEQFF. Combining the CDR3 with reference TRBV7-9 and TRBJ2-1 gives the whole variable domain DTGVSQNPRHKITKRGQNVTFRCDPISEHNRLYWYRQTLGQGPEFLTYFQNEAQLEKSRLLSDRFSAERPKGSFSTLEIQRTEQGDSAMYLCASSKGLAGSYNEQFFGPGTRLTVL.

This chain's CDR3 is CASSLPGANTGELFF. The CDR3 bases are TGCGCCAGCAGCTTGCCGGGGGCGAACACCGGGGAGCTGTTTTTT. The rearrangement links TRBV5-1 to TRBJ2-2; maybe TRBD2 (6 bases). The CDR3 has 15 amino acids. In germline, CDR1 is SGHRS, CDR2 YFSETQ. Trimming shortened V by 1 base and J by 0 bases, and 7 bases separated the two germline ends. Full variable domain (outside the CDR3, taken from reference TRBV5-1 and TRBJ2-2): KAGVTQTPRYLIKTRGQQVTLSCSPISGHRSVSWYQQTPGQGLQFLFEYFSETQRNKGNFPGRFSGRQFSNSRSEMNVSTLELGDSALYLCASSLPGANTGELFFGEGSRLTVL.

This clone was picked up a small number of times. J is TRBJ2-3 and V is TRBV4-1; 11 positions agree with TRBD1. Trimming at V came to 4 bases and at J to 4 bases, leaving 10 bases not matched to a gene. CDR1 and CDR2 from the germline V gene are MGHRA and YSYEKL. CDR3 length: 17 residues. The CDR3 DNA reads as TGCGCCAGCAGCCGCTCGGGGCAGGGACAGGGGGCAGATACGCAGTATTTT. This encodes CASSRSGQGQGADTQYF.

The chain carries TRBV4-1 and TRBJ1-2, with no clear D. CDR3 length equals 15 residues. V lost 1 base and J 2 bases, leaving 11 bases between the germline ends. The germline V gene encodes CDR1 MGHRA and CDR2 YSYEKL. The CDR3 is CASSQGGPNNYGYTF. Here the CDR3 DNA reads TGCGCCAGCAGCCAAGGAGGCCCCAACAACTATGGCTACACCTTC.

This chain joins TRBV11-3 and TRBJ2-1; tentatively, D is TRBD2 (6 bases). V dropped 1 base and J dropped 10 bases, with 17 bases sitting between them. The CDR3 covers 15 residues. CDR1 is SGHNT, CDR2 YENEEA, per germline. The chain's CDR3 is CASSLGDSFIAEQFF. The DNA for the CDR3 is TGTGCCAGCAGCTTAGGGGACTCATTTATTGCAGAGCAGTTCTTC.

The chain couples TRBV5-1 to TRBJ2-5, with D maybe TRBD2 (7 bases). The germline gives CDR1 SGHRS, CDR2 YFSETQ. The CDR3 sequence is 16 residues long. Trimming left V 0 bases short and J 4 bases short, with 16 bases between. The DNA of the CDR3 is TGCGCCAGCAGCTTGGACGTGGGGGGGCCCCTAGAGACCCAGTACTTC. Translated: CASSLDVGGPLETQYF.

The J gene is TRBJ2-2, the V gene TRBV7-6; 7 bases align to TRBD2. CDR3 size: 16 residues. V shed 4 bases, J shed 6 bases, and the junction held 11 bases outside the gene matches. The germline CDR1 and CDR2 sequences are SGHVS and FNYEAQ. The CDR3 loop reads CASSYSGGTEPGELFF. CDR3 nucleotides: TGTGCCAGCAGCTACTCGGGGGGTACGGAACCCGGGGAGCTGTTTTTT.

The chain recombines TRBV11-1 with TRBJ2-3, with 10 bases matching TRBD2. This CDR3 is 16 amino acids long. V was pared by 5 bases and J by 3 bases, with 8 bases of the junction left unmatched. From germline, CDR1 is SGHAT and CDR2 FQDESV (reference sequence). DNA of the CDR3: TGTGCCAGCAGCCTAGAGCGGGGGGGCGTAACAGATACGCAGTATTTT. Protein product: CASSLERGGVTDTQYF.

The V and J genes are TRBV6-5 and TRBJ2-2; maybe TRBD2 (5 bases). The V end was cut by 4 bases, the J end by 6 bases, with 12 bases between. The CDR3 totals 14 residues. Germline CDR1 and CDR2: MNHEY and SVGAGI. The CDR3 region is CASSFGLPAGELFF. CDR3 bases: TGTGCCAGCAGTTTTGGACTTCCCGCCGGGGAGCTGTTTTTT.

The count of this clone is one. The chain recombines TRBV27 with TRBJ1-5, with D unresolved. Germline CDR1 and CDR2: MNHEY and SMNVEV (reference sequence). This CDR3 spans 12 amino acids. V lost 3 bases and J 4 bases, leaving 4 bases between the germline ends. The CDR3 loop reads CASSFLNQPQHF. The CDR3 nucleotides read TGTGCCAGCAGTTTCCTAAATCAGCCCCAGCATTTT.

This chain uses TRBV5-1 with TRBJ2-7; D could derive from TRBD1 or TRBD2 (5 bases each). The CDR3 consists of 15 residues. Germline V lookup: CDR1 SGHRS, CDR2 YFSETQ. Trimming took off 4 bases at V and 4 bases at J, with 18 bases between the two ends. CDR3 nucleotide sequence: TGCGCCAGCAGCGTGGGACCGGGATCACTATACGAGCAGTACTTC. Amino acid sequence: CASSVGPGSLYEQYF.

V is TRBV20-1 and J is TRBJ1-3, with D unresolved. CDR3 length equals 11 residues. From germline, CDR1 is DFQATT and CDR2 SNEGSKA (reference sequence). Trimming stripped 7 bases from V and 3 bases from J, with 7 bases between. DNA of the CDR3: TGCAGTGTATCAGGTGGAAACACCATATATTTT. Translation: CSVSGGNTIYF.

V gene TRBV29-1 combines with J gene TRBJ2-7; D might be TRBD1 (6 bases). Germline CDR1 and CDR2: SQVTM and ANQGSEA. Trimming took 8 bases from V and 0 from J, leaving 11 bases between them. CDR3 length: 12 residues. CDR3 DNA sequence: TGCAGCTGCACACAGGGCTCCTACGAGCAGTACTTC. Amino acid sequence: CSCTQGSYEQYF.

The chain couples TRBV19 to TRBJ2-5; 16 bases fit TRBD2. V lost 5 bases and J lost 5; bases outside the gene matches: 8. Germline V gene lookup returns CDR1 LNHDA and CDR2 SQIVND (reference sequence). There are 17 residues in the CDR3. This chain's CDR3 is CASSYGTSGGASETQYF. For the CDR3, the DNA is TGTGCCAGTAGTTACGGGACTAGCGGGGGGGCCAGTGAGACCCAGTACTTC.

This rearrangement joins TRBV10-1 to TRBJ2-3, with D possibly being TRBD1 (6 bases). Deletions cut 6 bases from V and 3 bases from J, with 16 bases between. The CDR3 is 15 residues long. Germline V lookup: CDR1 WNHNN, CDR2 SYGVQD (reference sequence). This chain's CDR3 is CASSRTDGVTDTQYF. The CDR3 region has the DNA TGCGCCAGCAGCAGGACAGATGGGGTTACAGATACGCAGTATTTT.

V gene TRBV9 combines with J gene TRBJ2-2; the match to TRBD2 covers 11 bases. CDR3 size: 16 residues. The V gene end was trimmed by 3 bases and the J gene end by 5 bases; junction bases not matched to a gene: 6. Germline V gives CDR1 SGDLS, CDR2 YYNGEE. The CDR3: CASSGLSGGATGELFF. The CDR3 DNA reads TGTGCCAGCAGCGGCCTTAGCGGGGGGGCGACCGGGGAGCTGTTTTTT.